These 24 T cell receptor beta chains share one sample of origin, sequenced in a study of T-cell memory formation after mild COVID-19. From the 5' RACE reads, TCRdb called clonotypes with MiXCR, one entry per CDR3 protein. The table has some 43,000 distinct CDR3 sequences, over 5% seen once. Sequencing input: PBMCs or a T cell subset sorted from them (not recorded which). The receptors here all came from an adult who had mild COVID-19 (a few samples of this study predate the infection). Cell type and time point are not known.

Ten or more counts support this clonotype. V gene TRBV12-3 or TRBV12-4 combines with J gene TRBJ1-5; tentatively, D is TRBD1 (6 bases). V gave up 5 bases and J gave up 2 bases, with 16 bases separating them. The CDR3 runs to 16 residues. The CDR3: CASSPRQGSGNQPQHF. The CDR3 DNA is TGTGCCAGCAGTCCAAGGCAGGGGTCGGGCAATCAGCCCCAGCATTTT.

The chain employs TRBV5-1 and TRBJ2-1; perhaps TRBD2 as D (5 bases). Germline values: CDR1 SGHRS, CDR2 YFSETQ. This CDR3 has 14 residues. Trimming cost V 0 bases and J 6 bases, with 10 bases left between them. The CDR3 reads CASSLDTGSNEQFF. The DNA for the CDR3 is TGCGCCAGCAGCTTGGACACGGGAAGCAATGAGCAGTTCTTC.

This clonotype was seen repeatedly, ten times or more. The chain has TRBV6-6 and TRBJ2-3, with 10 bases aligning to TRBD2. Looked up from germline, CDR1 is MNHNY and CDR2 is SVGAGI (reference sequence). The CDR3 has 19 amino acids. V shed 5 bases and J 2 bases; nucleotides not matched to a gene: 16. The CDR3 DNA reads TGTGCCAGCAGTCCACGGGTTAGCGGGGGGCCAACAAACACAGATACGCAGTATTTT. Its translation: CASSPRVSGGPTNTDTQYF.

This clonotype was seen a few times. The chain links TRBV11-2 to TRBJ2-3; D remains unclear. Trimming took off 6 bases at V and 6 bases at J, with 7 bases between the two ends. The CDR3 is made up of 11 amino acids. Germline-derived CDR1 and CDR2 are SGHAT and FQNNGV. In DNA, the CDR3 is TGTGCCAGCAGATTGGCGGATACGCAGTATTTT. It yields the protein CASRLADTQYF.

The gene calls are TRBV24-1 and TRBJ1-2; D ambiguous. The germline gives CDR1 KGHDR, CDR2 SFDVKD. Trimming shortened V by 3 bases and J by 4 bases, and 11 bases separated the two germline ends. The CDR3 has 14 amino acids. CDR3 residues: CATSDGRISYGYTF. The DNA for the CDR3 is TGTGCCACCAGTGATGGGCGGATTTCCTATGGCTACACCTTC.

This clonotype is medium-sized (0.01 to 0.1%). The germline gene is not matched at one end of the junction; a read error may be the cause. This chain links TRBV7-2 with TRBJ2-5; TRBD2 matches at 15 bases. Germline-derived CDR1 and CDR2 are SGHTA and FQGNSA. This CDR3 region has 16 residues. The CDR3 spells CASSPGLAGGQETQYF. In DNA, the CDR3 is TGCGCCAGCAGCCCGGGACTAGCGGGAGGACAGGAGACCCAGTACTTC.

The table lists this clonotype with many counts. The chain couples TRBV7-6 to TRBJ2-3; D is ambiguous. V shed 5 bases and J shed 5 bases, with 14 bases lying between them. The CDR3 contains 14 residues. CDR1 SGHVS and CDR2 FNYEAQ come from the germline V gene. The CDR3 sequence: CASSPATGKDTQYF. DNA for the CDR3: TGTGCCAGCAGCCCGGCGACTGGGAAAGATACGCAGTATTTT.

J is TRBJ1-1 and V is TRBV15, with D possibly matching TRBD1 (5 bases). This CDR3 spans 19 amino acids. Germline V gene sequence: CDR1 LNHNV, CDR2 YYDKDF (reference sequence). The V end was cut by 5 bases, the J end by 5 bases, with 30 bases between. CDR3 sequence reads: CATSGLSRGVRRARTEAFF. CDR3 DNA: TGTGCCACCAGCGGCCTCTCCCGGGGGGTCAGACGGGCGAGGACTGAAGCTTTCTTT.

The J gene is TRBJ1-1, the V gene TRBV18; D gene ambiguous. The CDR3 totals 13 residues. CDR1 is KGHSH, CDR2 LQKENI, per germline. The germline V and J ends were trimmed by 1 base and 3 bases, with 6 bases remaining between them. The chain's CDR3 is CASSPQLDTEAFF. The CDR3 nucleotides are TGTGCCAGCTCACCACAGTTGGACACTGAAGCTTTCTTT.

V gene TRBV6-5 combines with J gene TRBJ2-7, with D perhaps matching TRBD1 or TRBD2 (5 bases each). V lost 8 bases and J 2 bases, leaving 16 bases between the germline ends. Germline CDR1 MNHEY, CDR2 SVGAGI. The CDR3 length is 14 residues. CDR3 protein: CASHTRDGTYEQYF. In nucleotides, the CDR3 is TGTGCCAGCCATACCCGGGACGGGACCTACGAGCAGTACTTC.

This clonotype was seen repeatedly, ten times or more. The rearrangement joins TRBV5-1 to TRBJ2-1; TRBD2 agrees at 8 bases. V lost 0 bases and J lost 2; bases outside the gene matches: 4. This CDR3 contains 16 residues. Germline assignment: CDR1 SGHRS and CDR2 YFSETQ. The CDR3 reads CASSLGVSGAYNEQFF. DNA for the CDR3: TGCGCCAGCAGCTTGGGCGTTAGCGGGGCCTACAATGAGCAGTTCTTC.

This clonotype was picked up many times. The V and J genes are TRBV7-6 and TRBJ2-1; D perhaps matches TRBD1 (6 bases). The CDR3 contains 14 residues. Per germline, CDR1 SGHVS and CDR2 FNYEAQ. Trimming shortened V by 5 bases and J by 5 bases, and 13 bases separated the two germline ends. CDR3 in amino acids: CASSRRTDNNEQFF. For the CDR3, the DNA is TGTGCCAGCAGCCGAAGGACAGACAACAATGAGCAGTTCTTC.

The chain has TRBV6-1 and TRBJ1-1, with D tentatively TRBD1 (6 bases). With 6 bases removed from V and 5 bases from J, the gap between germline ends came to 10 bases. Germline lookup yields CDR1 MNHNS and CDR2 SASEGT. CDR3 length equals 12 residues. Here the CDR3 DNA reads TGTGCCAGCAGACAGGGCCATACTGAAGCTTTCTTT. As protein: CASRQGHTEAFF.

In its sample, this clonotype was seen many times. This chain connects TRBV5-1 to TRBJ2-3; D gene unclear. Trimming stripped 2 bases from V and 5 bases from J, with 6 bases between. Germline V lookup: CDR1 SGHRS, CDR2 YFSETQ. The CDR3 loop spans 12 amino acids. CDR3 DNA sequence: TGCGCCAGCAGCTTTGCCCAAGATACGCAGTATTTT. Protein product: CASSFAQDTQYF.

This clonotype was seen at least ten times. J is TRBJ2-1 and V is TRBV2; tentative D call: TRBD2 (6 bases). Per the germline V gene, CDR1 is SNHLY and CDR2 is FYNNEI. There are 12 residues in the CDR3. V was trimmed by 10 bases and J by 9 bases, leaving 16 bases between them. CDR3: CATRGLAIEQFF. CDR3 sequence (DNA): TGTGCCACCCGAGGTCTAGCGATTGAGCAGTTCTTC.

This clonotype was counted only a few times. This chain connects TRBV7-8 to TRBJ2-1; possibly TRBD2 for D (5 bases). There are 14 residues in the CDR3. V shed 6 bases and J shed 3 bases, with 12 bases lying between them. Looked up from germline, CDR1 is SGHVS and CDR2 is FQNEAQ. The CDR3 sequence: CASRRSGDYNEQFF. In nucleotides, the CDR3 is TGTGCCAGCAGGCGGAGCGGTGACTACAATGAGCAGTTCTTC.

This clonotype occurred a few times. The chain joins TRBV20-1 to TRBJ1-1, with 7 bases identical to TRBD1. The CDR3 is 12 amino acids. Germline CDR1 is DFQATT and CDR2 is SNEGSKA (reference sequence). V lost 5 bases to trimming and J lost 6 bases; unmatched junction nucleotides: 6. The CDR3 region has the DNA TGCAGTGCTGGGGACAGCGGGGCTGAAGCTTTCTTT. It translates to CSAGDSGAEAFF.

Many counts were recorded for this clonotype. This chain uses TRBV3-1 with TRBJ2-1, with 11 bases that match TRBD2. The length of the CDR3 is 17 residues. With V trimmed by 0 bases and J by 9 bases, 10 bases remained unmatched. Germline V gene data show CDR1 as LGHDT and CDR2 as YNNKEL (reference sequence). The CDR3 coding sequence is TGTGCCAGCAGCCAAGATTTGGCTAGCGGGAGGAGGGGTGAGCAGTTCTTC. This sequence encodes CASSQDLASGRRGEQFF.

The chain has TRBV5-1 and TRBJ1-2; D is undetermined. Germline assignment: CDR1 SGHRS and CDR2 YFSETQ. Trimming left V 0 bases short and J 7 bases short, with 13 bases between. The CDR3 spans 14 residues. The CDR3 coding sequence is TGCGCCAGCAGCTTGGAGGCGACATTCGGTGGCTACACCTTC. Its protein product is CASSLEATFGGYTF. The whole variable domain, remainder taken from reference TRBV5-1 and TRBJ1-2, is KAGVTQTPRYLIKTRGQQVTLSCSPISGHRSVSWYQQTPGQGLQFLFEYFSETQRNKGNFPGRFSGRQFSNSRSEMNVSTLELGDSALYLCASSLEATFGGYTFGSGTRLTVV.

V usage is TRBV9 and J usage is TRBJ2-3; 7 bases are shared with TRBD2. The CDR3 has 16 residues. V lost 4 bases and J lost 0; bases outside the gene matches: 8. The germline V gene has CDR1 SGDLS and CDR2 YYNGEE. CDR3 bases: TGTGCCAGCAGCCCCCGTCGCGGGAGAAGCACAGATACGCAGTATTTT. Amino acid sequence: CASSPRRGRSTDTQYF.

This clonotype has ten or more counts. The chain employs TRBV7-2 and TRBJ2-1, with TRBD2 identical over 11 bases. CDR1 and CDR2 from the germline V gene are SGHTA and FQGNSA. J gave up 3 bases and V 0 bases, and 7 bases lay outside the gene matches. The CDR3 loop spans 18 amino acids. CDR3 bases: TGTGCCAGCAGCTTAGCGGGCGGGACTAGCGGCCTCTACAATGAGCAGTTCTTC. Translating it yields CASSLAGGTSGLYNEQFF.

This clonotype was picked up many times. This chain links TRBV6-5 with TRBJ2-7; 8 nucleotides agree with TRBD1. The CDR3 totals 15 residues. Germline assignment: CDR1 MNHEY and CDR2 SVGAGI. Trimming removed 5 bases from V and 1 base from J; junction bases left unmatched: 7. The CDR3 spells CASSLAGQGSYEQYF. Written as DNA, the CDR3 is TGTGCCAGCAGTCTAGCTGGACAGGGATCCTACGAGCAGTACTTC.

The rearrangement links TRBV19 to TRBJ2-1; D not resolved. The V gene's germline CDR1 is LNHDA and CDR2 SQIVND (reference sequence). V lost 7 bases to trimming and J lost 0 bases, with 4 bases between them. This CDR3 comprises 12 residues. The CDR3 reads CASTTSYNEQFF. CDR3 DNA: TGTGCCAGTACTACCTCCTACAATGAGCAGTTCTTC.

At least ten counts were recorded for this clonotype. The junction departs from germline at one end; a sequencing error may be responsible. This rearrangement joins TRBV7-7 to TRBJ2-1; TRBD2 aligns across 11 bases. Germline CDR1 SSHAT, CDR2 FNYEAQ (reference sequence). This CDR3 is built from 15 residues. CDR3 sequence: CASSRSGTSGNEQFF. As DNA, the CDR3 is TGTGCTAGCAGCCGTTCCGGGACTAGCGGTAATGAGCAGTTCTTC.